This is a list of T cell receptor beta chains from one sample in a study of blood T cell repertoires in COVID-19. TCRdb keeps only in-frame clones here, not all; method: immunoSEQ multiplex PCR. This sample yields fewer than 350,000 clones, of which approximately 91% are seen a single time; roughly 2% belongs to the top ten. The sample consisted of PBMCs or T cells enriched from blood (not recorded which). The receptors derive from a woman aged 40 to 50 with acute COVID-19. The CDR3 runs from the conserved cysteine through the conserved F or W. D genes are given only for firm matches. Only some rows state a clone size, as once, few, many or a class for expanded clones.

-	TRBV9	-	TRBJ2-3	CASSPFSSTDTQYF	TGTGCCAGCAGCCCCTTTTCGTCCACAGATACGCAGTATTTT
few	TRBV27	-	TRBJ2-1	CASSLNRLAEQFF	TGTGCCAGCAGTTTGAATCGATTGGCTGAGCAGTTCTTC
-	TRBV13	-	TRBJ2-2	CASSHSNTGELFF	TGTGCCAGCAGCCACTCCAACACCGGGGAGCTGTTTTTT
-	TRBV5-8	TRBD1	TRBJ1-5	CASSRDRGNMNQPQHF	TGTGCCAGCAGCCGGGACAGGGGAAATATGAATCAGCCCCAGCATTTT
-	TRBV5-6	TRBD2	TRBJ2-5	CASSGSGSLETQYF	TGTGCCAGCAGCGGCAGCGGGAGCTTGGAGACCCAGTACTTC
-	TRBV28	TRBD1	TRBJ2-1	CASSTSGTGRHEQFF	TGTGCCAGCAGCACCTCCGGGACAGGGAGGCATGAGCAGTTCTTC
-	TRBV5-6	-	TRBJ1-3	CASSFRGFKGNTIYF	TGTGCCAGCAGCTTCCGGGGATTCAAGGGAAACACCATATATTTT
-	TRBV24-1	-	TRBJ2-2	CATSGPTGNTGELFF	TGTGCCACCAGTGGACCTACGGGGAACACCGGGGAGCTGTTTTTT
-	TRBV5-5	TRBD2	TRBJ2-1	CASSLTSGRFDEQFF	TGTGCCAGCAGCTTGACTAGCGGGAGGTTCGATGAGCAGTTCTTC
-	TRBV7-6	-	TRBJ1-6	CASSPKNNSPLHF	TGTGCCAGCAGCCCTAAGAACAATTCACCCCTCCACTTT
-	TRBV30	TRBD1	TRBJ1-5	CAWSLGQGDQPQHF	TGTGCCTGGAGTTTAGGACAGGGAGATCAGCCCCAGCATTTT
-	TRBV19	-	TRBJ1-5	CASSGKGLGSNQPQHF	TGTGCCAGTAGTGGGAAGGGGTTGGGAAGCAATCAGCCCCAGCATTTT
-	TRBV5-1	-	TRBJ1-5	CASSSISSRGNQPQHF	TGCGCCAGCAGCTCCATCTCTAGCAGAGGCAATCAGCCCCAGCATTTT
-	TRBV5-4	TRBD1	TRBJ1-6	CASRSGAGGAHSPLHF	TGTGCCAGCAGGTCCGGGGCAGGGGGCGCGCATTCACCCCTCCACTTT
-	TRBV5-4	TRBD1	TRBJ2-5	CRGTGVVETQYF	TGCCGCGGAACAGGGGTCGTGGAGACCCAGTACTTC
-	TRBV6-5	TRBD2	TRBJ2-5	CASTVLAGGLETQYF	TGTGCCAGCACTGTACTAGCGGGGGGCTTGGAGACCCAGTACTTC
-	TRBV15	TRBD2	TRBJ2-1	CATSRTSGARSYNEQFF	TGTGCCACCAGCAGAACTAGCGGGGCCCGCTCCTACAATGAGCAGTTCTTC